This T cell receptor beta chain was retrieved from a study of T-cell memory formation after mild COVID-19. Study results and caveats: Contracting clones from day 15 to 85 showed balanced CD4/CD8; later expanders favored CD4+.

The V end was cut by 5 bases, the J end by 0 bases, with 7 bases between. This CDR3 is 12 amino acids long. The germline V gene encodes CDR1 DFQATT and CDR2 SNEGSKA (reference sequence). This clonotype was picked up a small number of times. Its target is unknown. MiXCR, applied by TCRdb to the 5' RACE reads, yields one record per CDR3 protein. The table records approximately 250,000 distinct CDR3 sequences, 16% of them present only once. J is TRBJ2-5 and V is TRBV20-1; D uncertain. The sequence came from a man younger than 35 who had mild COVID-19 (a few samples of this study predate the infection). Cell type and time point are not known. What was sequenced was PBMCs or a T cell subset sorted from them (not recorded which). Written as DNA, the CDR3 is TGCAGTGCTGCAGGATACCAAGAGACCCAGTACTTC. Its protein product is CSAAGYQETQYF.